This T cell receptor beta chain was identified in a study of Graves' ophthalmopathy and Graves' hyperthyroidism. Ten or more counts support this clonotype. CDR1 and CDR2 (germline): SGHTA, FQGNSA. CDR3 length: 15 amino acids. The V gene end was trimmed by 5 bases and the J gene end by 6 bases; junction bases not matched to a gene: 5. Out of 9 to 10 ml of fresh peripheral blood, PBMCs were obtained. Amplifying from RNA transcripts, the study obtained TCR beta CDR3 regions. HTBI-primed first-round RT-PCR preceded second-round multiplex PCR. Each CDR3 protein gets one entry after TCRdb re-called the multiplex PCR reads with MiXCR. The repertoire holds some 400,000 distinct CDR3 sequences, with 15% to 20% as singletons.

The source material was peripheral blood. This chain connects TRBV7-2 to TRBJ2-5; 14 positions agree with TRBD2. The source of this sequence is a woman between 18 and 29 years old with Graves' ophthalmopathy. The CDR3 DNA is TGTGCCAGCAGCGGGGGACTAGCGGGAGCGAAGACCCAGTACTTC. It is translated as CASSGGLAGAKTQYF.